This T cell receptor beta chain was captured by sequencing in a study of T cells in Graves' hyperthyroidism and ophthalmopathy. Pregnant or lactating patients were excluded, as were those with uncontrolled infection or other autoimmune disease. Diagnosing involved the use of clinical symptoms, serum thyroxine and TRAb, thyroid ultrasound and orbital computed tomography. Study-wide results and caveats: In the blood, most expanded thyroid clonotypes above 0.001 appeared as well.

In its sample, this clonotype was seen a few times. The antigen is undetermined. The CDR3 regions of TCR beta were amplified from RNA transcripts. Researchers ran a first-round RT-PCR on the TCR CDR3 using the HTBI primer set. One entry per CDR3 protein results from TCRdb running MiXCR on the multiplex PCR reads. The table records more than 350,000 distinct CDR3 sequences, more than 12% of them present only once. The CDR3 is made up of 15 amino acids. V was clipped by 8 bases and J by 8 bases, with 24 bases between them. Germline CDR1 is MNHEY and CDR2 is SMNVEV (reference sequence). The chain combines TRBV27 with TRBJ1-2; tentatively, D is TRBD1 (6 bases). The source of this sequence is a woman younger than 45 with Graves' hyperthyroidism. Sample: blood. CDR3 DNA sequence: TGTGCCAGCGAGCCCGGGACACCGCTTCGGTCAGGCTACACCTTC. Its translation: CASEPGTPLRSGYTF.